These 20 T cell receptor beta chains were sequenced from one sample in a study of T cells in women clearing cervical HPV infection. This table comes from immunoSEQ multiplex PCR, and its TCRdb copy is limited to in-frame clones, with some not included. Its clone listing holds around 35,000 clones. Sequenced input: blood buffy coat. These receptors all come from a woman between 18 and 70 years old with a cervical HPV16 infection that either progressed to CIN3+ or cleared (not recorded which).

Regarding this clone: The missing CDR3 end, 3 residues past where the read stops, is filled in from the germline J gene. This chain connects TRBV6-2 or TRBV6-3 to TRBJ2-3; TRBD2 matches 11 bases. Trimming removed 2 bases from V and 2 bases from J; junction bases left unmatched: 6. Germline assignment: CDR1 MNHEY and CDR2 SVGEGT. The CDR3 totals 17 residues. CDR3 sequence reads: CASSYVIAGGITDTQYF. CDR3 DNA, as far as it was read: TGTGCCAGCAGTTACGTAATAGCGGGAGGGATCACAGATACG.

Concerning this clone itself: The read is 3 residues too short to cover the CDR3 end, so that end is filled in from the germline J gene. This chain uses TRBV19 with TRBJ2-1; no clear D gene. Germline loops: CDR1 LNHDA, CDR2 SQIVND (reference sequence). The CDR3 consists of 13 residues. The V end lost 5 bases, the J end lost 6 bases, and 11 bases lay between the germline ends. The DNA read from the CDR3 is TGTGCCAGTAGTCAAGTCCCCGGCAATGAG. Protein sequence: CASSQVPGNE. The entire CDR3 reads CASSQVPGNEQFF. Complete variable domain (other parts from reference TRBV19 and TRBJ2-1): DGGITQSPKYLFRKEGQNVTLSCEQNLNHDAMYWYRQDPGQGLRLIYYSQIVNDFQKGDIAEGYSVSREKKESFPLTVTSAQKNPTAFYLCASSQVPGNEQFFGPGTRLTVL.

In the case of this clone: The CDR3 end lies 3 residues beyond the end of the read and is filled in from the germline J gene. The chain joins TRBV28 to TRBJ2-7; D is possibly TRBD2 (6 bases). Germline V CDR1 and CDR2: MDHEN, SYDVKM. V gave up 5 bases and J gave up 2 bases, with 13 bases separating them. The length of the CDR3 is 14 residues. CDR3 DNA (partial): TGTGCCAGCAGTACGAGCTGGGGGGCCTACGAG. Its translation: CASSTSWGAYE. The full CDR3 protein reads CASSTSWGAYEQYF.

With respect to this clone: Read coverage stops 3 residues before the CDR3 terminus; the germline J gene supplies the remainder. The chain carries TRBV18 and TRBJ2-7; 7 nucleotides match TRBD1. Germline V lookup: CDR1 KGHSH, CDR2 LQKENI. Losses at the gene ends were 6 bases for V and 3 bases for J; bases not matched to a gene: 5. The CDR3 contains 13 residues. The CDR3 bases that were read are TGTGCCAGCTCCCCCGGACAGGACTACGAG. This codes for CASSPGQDYE. The CDR3 as a whole reads CASSPGQDYEQYF.

As to this clone: The CDR3 end lies 3 residues beyond the end of the read and is filled in from the germline J gene. The chain uses TRBV7-9 and TRBJ2-2; 7 bases line up with TRBD1. CDR1 and CDR2 from the germline V gene are SEHNR and FQNEAQ (reference sequence). CDR3 size: 15 residues. The V gene end was trimmed by 6 bases and the J gene end by 1 base; junction bases not matched to a gene: 5. CDR3 DNA (partial): TGTGCCAGCAGGCCCGGGACAGTGAACACCGGGGAG. Protein sequence: CASRPGTVNTGE. The entire CDR3 is CASRPGTVNTGELFF.

Note on this clone: The CDR3 extends 3 residues past the end of the read, so its final part is completed from the germline J gene. The V call is TRBV10-3, the J call TRBJ2-1; no definite D call. V lost 6 bases, J lost 2 bases, and 8 bases lay in between. There are 13 residues in the CDR3. Germline values: CDR1 ENHRY, CDR2 SYGVKD. CDR3 bases read: TGTGCCATCAGCAAAGACACCTACAATGAG. This encodes CAISKDTYNE. The complete CDR3 sequence is CAISKDTYNEQFF.

Remarks on this clone: The read is 3 residues too short to cover the CDR3 end, so that end is filled in from the germline J gene. This chain uses TRBV5-3 with TRBJ2-2; 14 nucleotides line up with TRBD2. TRBV5-3 is labeled an ORF, and its function is uncertain. V gave up 6 bases and J gave up 4 bases; unmatched junction bases: 17. This CDR3 is built from 20 residues. Partial CDR3 DNA: TGTGCCAGAACCGATCTACCCGGGACTAGCGGGAGACCTTCCACCGGGGAG. Amino acids: CARTDLPGTSGRPSTGE. The entire CDR3 reads CARTDLPGTSGRPSTGELFF.

Note on this clone: The CDR3 is cut off 3 residues early in the read; its end comes from the germline J gene. The chain combines TRBV29-1 with TRBJ2-2; D is possibly TRBD1 (5 bases). The CDR3 is 14 residues long. CDR1 is SQVTM and CDR2 is ANQGSEA in the germline V gene. The CDR3 DNA, read in part, is TGCAGCGTTGATTCAGGGCAGTATTATTCACCG. Translated, it gives CSVDSGQYYSP. The full CDR3 protein is CSVDSGQYYSPLFF.

Regarding this clone: The read halts 3 residues ahead of the CDR3 end, with the missing end drawn from the germline J gene. The V call is TRBV6-2 or TRBV6-3, the J call TRBJ1-1; possible D gene TRBD1, 5 bases. This CDR3 has 14 amino acids. Trimming removed 6 bases at V and 3 bases at J, with 14 bases between. Looked up from germline, CDR1 is MNHEY and CDR2 is SVGEGT. The CDR3 is CASSVEGVHTEAFF. Partial CDR3 DNA: TGTGCCAGCAGCGTGGAAGGGGTTCACACTGAA.

A remark on this clone: The read halts 3 residues ahead of the CDR3 end, with the missing end drawn from the germline J gene. This chain joins TRBV5-4 and TRBJ2-3, with 7 nucleotides matching TRBD1. The CDR3 totals 13 residues. Looked up from germline, CDR1 is SGHNT and CDR2 is YYREEE (reference sequence). The junction had 6 bases not matched to a gene; V was cut back by 5 bases and J by 6 bases. CDR3 DNA (partial): TGTGCCAGCAGAAACAGGGGATGGGATACG. Translation: CASRNRGWDT. The CDR3 in full is CASRNRGWDTQYF.

On this clone: Sequencing ends 3 residues short of the CDR3 end; the germline J gene provides the rest. The rearrangement links TRBV5-1 to TRBJ1-3, with TRBD1 as a possible D gene (5 bases). Germline V CDR1 and CDR2: SGHRS, YFSETQ. V was trimmed by 0 bases and J by 4 bases, leaving 14 bases between them. CDR3 length equals 16 residues. The CDR3 protein is CASSLAGGVGGNTIYF. The DNA read from the CDR3 is TGCGCCAGCAGCTTGGCCGGAGGGGTTGGCGGAAACACC.

For this clone: The CDR3 end is not reached by the read, which stops 3 residues before it; the germline J gene fills it in. The V and J genes are TRBV19 and TRBJ1-2; D gene unclear. CDR3 length: 11 residues. Trimming pared 7 bases from V and 7 bases from J, leaving 10 bases between. CDR1 and CDR2 (germline): LNHDA, SQIVND (reference sequence). The CDR3: CASNRGSGYTF. The part of the CDR3 DNA that was read is TGTGCCAGTAACCGGGGATCTGGC.

A note on this clone: Read sequence stops 3 residues before the CDR3 end, and the germline J gene provides the missing end. The chain carries TRBV18 and TRBJ1-1; D may be TRBD1 (6 bases). This CDR3 has 13 amino acids. In germline, CDR1 is KGHSH, CDR2 LQKENI. Trimming cost V 5 bases and J 1 base, with 8 bases left between them. CDR3 bases read: TGTGCCAGCTCATTACAGGGGAACACTGAA. Protein sequence: CASSLQGNTE. The CDR3 reads in full as CASSLQGNTEAFF.

Turning to this clone: The CDR3 is cut off 3 residues early in the read; its end comes from the germline J gene. The V and J genes are TRBV2 and TRBJ1-2; perhaps TRBD1 as D (5 bases). There are 14 residues in the CDR3. Germline assignment: CDR1 SNHLY and CDR2 FYNNEI. CDR3 protein: CASSDSGIVGGYTF. CDR3 bases read: TGTGCCAGCAGTGATTCAGGGATAGTAGGAGGC.

A word on this clone: One end of the junction varies from germline; a read error may be responsible. The CDR3 end falls 3 residues outside the read, so it is completed with the germline J gene. The sample holds other DNA sequences that translate to the same CDR3. The V gene is TRBV7-9, the J gene TRBJ1-3; TRBD1 agrees at 7 bases. CDR1 SEHNR and CDR2 FQNEAQ come from the germline V gene (reference sequence). This CDR3 contains 15 residues. This CDR3 reads CASSLGGDSRNTIYF. The CDR3 bases that were read are TGTGCCAGCAGCTTAGGGGGGGACAGCAGAAACACT.

Remarks on this clone: The CDR3 is cut off 3 residues early in the read; its end comes from the germline J gene. The chain couples TRBV19 to TRBJ2-7; possibly TRBD1 for D (6 bases). V gave up 1 base and J gave up 3 bases, with 10 bases separating them. This CDR3 is built from 14 residues. Germline V gene sequence: CDR1 LNHDA, CDR2 SQIVND (reference sequence). CDR3: CASSIVGQLYEQYF. The sequenced part of the CDR3 DNA is TGTGCCAGTAGTATAGTTGGACAGCTCTACGAG.

About this clone itself: Read data end 3 residues before the CDR3 end; the end is taken from the germline J gene. The chain is built from TRBV5-1 and TRBJ2-5, with 7 bases fitting TRBD2. The germline gives CDR1 SGHRS, CDR2 YFSETQ. There are 18 residues in the CDR3. Trimming removed 0 bases from V and 1 base from J; junction bases left unmatched: 12. CDR3 DNA (partial): TGCGCCAGCAGCTTGGGGGTTCCGGGACTACCCTTCCAAGAGACC. Its translation is CASSLGVPGLPFQET. The CDR3 as a whole reads CASSLGVPGLPFQETQYF.

Regarding this clone: The read stops 3 residues short of the end of the CDR3; the missing end is completed from the germline J gene. This chain connects TRBV6-2 or TRBV6-3 to TRBJ2-2; 12 bases line up with TRBD2. The CDR3 is 16 residues long. CDR1 MNHEY and CDR2 SVGEGT come from the germline V gene. V trimming: 8 bases; J trimming: 6 bases; junction bases outside the gene matches: 10. The CDR3 protein is CASHLLAGGPAGELFF. The covered CDR3 bases are TGTGCCAGCCACCTCCTAGCGGGGGGGCCCGCCGGGGAG.

The sequenced CDR3 bases are TGTGCCAGCAGCACCCCGGACAGGGGATCGGAGACG. Translation gives CASSTPDRGSET. The whole CDR3 protein is CASSTPDRGSETQYF. The J gene is TRBJ2-3, the V gene TRBV7-9; 9 bases fit TRBD1. The read terminates 3 residues ahead of where the CDR3 ends, so the germline J gene completes it. The CDR3 length is 15 residues. Germline V gene data show CDR1 as SEHNR and CDR2 as FQNEAQ (reference sequence).

Worth noting for this clone: The read stops 3 residues short of the end of the CDR3; the missing end is completed from the germline J gene. This chain uses TRBV2 with TRBJ2-1; 9 bases map to TRBD1. J lost 8 bases, V lost 5 bases, and 10 bases had no gene match. The CDR3 consists of 15 residues. Germline V CDR1 and CDR2: SNHLY, FYNNEI. Incomplete CDR3 DNA: TGTGCCAGCAGTTTACCCGGACAGGGGTGGGATGAG. Its protein is CASSLPGQGWDE. The full CDR3 is CASSLPGQGWDEQFF.